This T cell receptor (beta chain) is drawn from a study of cytomegalovirus exposure and HLA in healthy donors. Germline loops: CDR1 MNHEY, CDR2 SMNVEV (reference sequence). V dropped 6 bases and J dropped 4; count of bases not matched to a gene: 4. The CDR3 is 14 residues long. Primers included in the PCR were 60 Vbeta and 13 Jbeta primers. TCRdb's table, derived via immunoSEQ multiplex PCR, lists solely in-frame clones and lacks some. The sample contains more than 85,000 clones, roughly 78% of which appear only once. The sample holds a few counts of this clone. V gene TRBV27 combines with J gene TRBJ2-3; the match to TRBD1 covers 10 bases. Sequencing input: PBMCs. This sequence originates from a woman in her thirties in good health and CMV-seronegative. CDR3 bases: TGTGCCAGCAGGTCGACAGGGGGCGCAGATACGCAGTATTTT. Translated, it gives CASRSTGGADTQYF.